This T cell receptor beta chain was captured by sequencing in a study of blood T cell repertoires in COVID-19 (dated by TCRdb to 2020 to 2022). The study in broad terms: The collaborator samples originated in the United States, Italy and Spain and spanned the acute and convalescent phases of COVID-19. The prospective study material was composed of cDNA or gDNA derived from T cells, B-cell-depleted T cells, or PBMCs. The dataset comprised deeply sampled blood TCRbeta repertoires from subjects exposed to, actively infected with, or recovered from COVID-19. A freely available public database, intended as a resource for researchers studying the immune response to SARS-CoV-2, is where the repertoires were released. Samples came from the ongoing ImmuneRACE study (first 160 participants) plus 1,254 subjects from 6 global collaborators. The sample metadata nearly always contained a de-identified subject ID, COVID-19 status, age in years and sex. Where available, HLA class I and class II types were obtained from metadata supplied by the sample provider rather than from assay-based typing. The research as a whole found: How much clinical and demographic metadata was included differed by source and by participant, and the metadata was provided uncurated.

The collaborating institutions used their own protocols to collect whole blood in K2EDTA tubes. For TCRbeta analysis, collaborators shipped samples in one of three forms: frozen whole blood, isolated PBMCs, or DNA extracted from either of those sample types. V trim: 3 bases; J trim: 4 bases; unmatched bases: 3. CDR1 and CDR2 (SGHNT, YYREEE) derive from the germline V gene (reference sequence). CDR3 length: 14 amino acids, cysteine to phenylalanine. Only the CDR3 portion is preserved as DNA: 42 bases, with reading frame beginning at the first base. The immunoSEQ Assay, a bias-controlled multiplex PCR, was used to amplify TCRbeta CDR3 regions from genomic DNA. From the authors' description of their analysis: The number of nucleated cells in each sample was estimated from the amplification of reference gene primers within the assay. Sequence reads were collapsed and filtered to measure the absolute abundance of every unique TCRbeta CDR3 rearrangement. Productive Simpson clonality was computed per sample as the square root of Simpson's diversity index over productive rearrangements. Entries here come from immuneACCESS through TCRdb and include only in-frame sequences with V and J called. Some clones fail to appear in such tables; in the studies checked, an unresolved V gene covers under half of the shortfall, and the cause of the remainder is unknown. V and J calls and clone size are as listed in that table; D and trimming were resolved from the DNA. Counted in this sample were 150,000 to 200,000 clones; 70% to 90% of them appeared once. The ten largest clones represent 8% to 10% of the sample.

A word on this clone: Its antigen is not yet known. One base away there is no much larger clone; base qualities are not given.

The chain is encoded by TRBV5-4 joined to TRBJ2-5; a stretch of 10 junction bases matches TRBD2. This clonotype was sampled from a man in his fifties or sixties with acute or convalescent COVID-19. The material sequenced was peripheral blood. Here is the DNA: TGTGCCAGCAGCTCGGGACTAGCGTCAGAGACCCAGTACTTC. The encoded protein is CASSSGLASETQYF.